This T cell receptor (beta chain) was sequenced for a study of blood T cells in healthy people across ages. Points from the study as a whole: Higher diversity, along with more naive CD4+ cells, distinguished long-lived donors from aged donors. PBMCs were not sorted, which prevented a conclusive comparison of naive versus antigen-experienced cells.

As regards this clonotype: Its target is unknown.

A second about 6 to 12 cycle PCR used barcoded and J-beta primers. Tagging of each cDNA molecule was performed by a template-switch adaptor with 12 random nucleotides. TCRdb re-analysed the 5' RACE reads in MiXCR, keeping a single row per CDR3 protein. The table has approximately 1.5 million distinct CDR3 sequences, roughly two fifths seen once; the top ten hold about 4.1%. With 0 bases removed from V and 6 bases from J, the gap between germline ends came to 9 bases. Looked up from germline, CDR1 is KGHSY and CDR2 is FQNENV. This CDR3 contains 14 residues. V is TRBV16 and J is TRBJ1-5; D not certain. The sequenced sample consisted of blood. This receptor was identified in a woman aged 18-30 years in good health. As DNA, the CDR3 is TGTGCCAGCAGCCAATCAGGGATGAGTCAGCCCCAGCATTTT. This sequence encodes CASSQSGMSQPQHF.